The source of this T cell receptor beta chain is a study of graft-versus-host responses after intestinal transplantation. V gave up 0 bases and J gave up 8 bases, with 9 bases separating them. CDR3 length: 13 amino acids. Germline V gene data show CDR1 as SGHDN and CDR2 as FVKESK. Sequenced by immunoSEQ multiplex PCR; TCRdb stores in-frame clones only, minus some. The repertoire holds roughly 70,000 clones, with roughly 90% as singletons. The V call is TRBV14, the J call TRBJ2-3; D might be TRBD2 (6 bases). The source was bone marrow, collected 700 to 750 days after intestinal transplantation. The clonotype was recovered from a human patient who received an intestinal transplant, so some T cells may come from the graft donor. The CDR3 DNA follows: TGTGCCAGCAGCCAAGAGATGGGGGGTACGCAGTATTTT. Amino acid sequence: CASSQEMGGTQYF.